This T cell receptor (beta chain) is drawn from a study of T cell clones after liver transplantation. Using immunoSEQ multiplex PCR, the repertoire was profiled, and TCRdb retains in-frame clones only, with some absent. In the table there are around 110,000 clones, around nine tenths of which are singletons. The sequence came from a human patient who received a liver transplant. A share of the T cells may be of graft donor origin. Sequencing used CD4+ T cells from blood, obtained 12 months after liver transplant.

The CDR3 loop is CASSYGTGFDQPQHF. CDR3 coding DNA: TGTGCCAGCAGTTACGGGACAGGGTTCGATCAGCCCCAGCATTTT. The V gene is TRBV6-5, the J gene TRBJ1-5; 9 bases align to TRBD1. This CDR3 is 15 amino acids long. Per the germline V gene, CDR1 is MNHEY and CDR2 is SVGAGI. V gave up 2 bases and J gave up 5 bases; unmatched junction bases: 4.